Listed below are T cell receptor beta chains from one sample, sequenced in a study of blood T cell repertoires in COVID-19. Here immunoSEQ multiplex PCR was the method, and the copy in TCRdb shows in-frame clones only, minus some. The sample includes some 190,000 clones, about 85% of them seen just once. Sample: PBMCs or T cells enriched from blood (not recorded which). These receptors came from a woman between 40 and 55 years old in a cohort exposed to, infected with or recovered from COVID-19 (not recorded which). The CDR3 runs from the conserved cysteine through the conserved F or W. The order of the fields is clone size, V gene, J gene, D gene, CDR3 protein, CDR3 DNA. The D gene is left open where the match is weak. Size values are once, few and many counts, or a class for expanded clones, and some rows have none.

size: .; V: TRBV5-1; J: TRBJ2-3; D: .; CDR3: CASSFLRGGADTQYF; DNA: TGCGCCAGCAGCTTTTTGCGGGGCGGTGCAGATACGCAGTATTTT
size: .; V: TRBV4-2; J: TRBJ1-2; D: .; CDR3: CASSQESFSPVFGYTF; DNA: TGTGCCAGCAGCCAAGAATCGTTTTCTCCAGTATTTGGCTACACCTTC
size: .; V: TRBV6-2/TRBV6-3; J: TRBJ2-5; D: TRBD2; CDR3: CASSRTTSGSLLSSTQYF; DNA: TGTGCCAGCAGTCGTACGACTAGCGGGAGTCTTTTGTCTTCGACCCAGTACTTC
size: .; V: TRBV11-3; J: TRBJ2-7; D: TRBD2; CDR3: CASSSRTSRPDEQYF; DNA: TGTGCCAGCAGCTCGCGGACTAGCCGTCCGGACGAGCAGTACTTC
size: .; V: TRBV2; J: TRBJ2-1; D: .; CDR3: CASSVWQEQFF; DNA: TGTGCCAGCAGTGTCTGGCAAGAGCAGTTCTTC
size: .; V: TRBV11-2; J: TRBJ2-7; D: TRBD2; CDR3: CASSFSGGAVEQYF; DNA: TGTGCCAGCAGCTTTAGCGGGGGGGCAGTGGAGCAGTACTTC
size: .; V: TRBV6-6; J: TRBJ1-1; D: .; CDR3: CASETNTEAFF; DNA: TGTGCCAGCGAGACTAATACTGAAGCTTTCTTT
size: .; V: TRBV20-1; J: TRBJ1-1; D: .; CDR3: CSAGGAAEAFF; DNA: TGCAGTGCTGGAGGGGCAGCTGAAGCTTTCTTT
size: few; V: TRBV7-8; J: TRBJ1-1; D: .; CDR3: CASSLPPTGPRVDTEAFF; DNA: TGTGCCAGCAGCTTACCCCCCACCGGCCCCAGGGTTGACACTGAAGCTTTCTTT
size: once; V: TRBV6-5; J: TRBJ1-6; D: .; CDR3: CARKEDGEGVPLHF; DNA: TGTGCCAGGAAAGAGGACGGTGAGGGAGTCCCCCTCCACTTT
size: .; V: TRBV7-9; J: TRBJ2-3; D: .; CDR3: CASSSAVPSTDTQYF; DNA: TGTGCCAGCAGCTCGGCGGTCCCTAGCACAGATACGCAGTATTTT
size: .; V: TRBV5-1; J: TRBJ2-3; D: TRBD2; CDR3: CASSLGGSSGFFTDTQYF; DNA: TGCGCCAGCAGCTTGGGGGGGTCTAGCGGGTTTTTCACAGATACGCAGTATTTT
size: few; V: TRBV19; J: TRBJ1-6; D: .; CDR3: CASSIAVTDNSPLHF; DNA: TGTGCCAGTAGTATTGCGGTAACGGATAATTCACCCCTCCACTTT
size: .; V: TRBV4-1; J: TRBJ2-3; D: .; CDR3: CASSRQLEADTQYF; DNA: TGCGCCAGCAGCCGCCAACTAGAAGCAGATACGCAGTATTTT
size: .; V: TRBV15; J: TRBJ1-1; D: .; CDR3: CATSAGATEAFF; DNA: TGTGCCACTTCAGCGGGGGCCACTGAAGCTTTCTTT
size: .; V: TRBV5-1; J: TRBJ1-3; D: TRBD1; CDR3: CASSLETGAANTIYF; DNA: TGCGCCAGCAGCTTGGAGACAGGGGCAGCAAACACCATATATTTT
size: .; V: TRBV14; J: TRBJ2-5; D: TRBD1; CDR3: CASSTVQGTTQYF; DNA: TGTGCCAGCTCGACCGTACAGGGGACAACCCAGTACTTC
size: .; V: TRBV18; J: TRBJ1-2; D: .; CDR3: CASSPMTGAGTNYGYTF; DNA: TGTGCCAGCTCACCAATGACAGGTGCTGGGACTAACTATGGCTACACCTTC
size: .; V: TRBV13; J: TRBJ2-7; D: TRBD2; CDR3: CASSSTSGGSSYEQYF; DNA: TGTGCCAGCAGCTCGACTAGCGGGGGGAGTTCCTACGAGCAGTACTTC
size: once; V: TRBV7-9; J: TRBJ1-4; D: .; CDR3: CASSSQGNEKLFF; DNA: TGTGCCAGCAGTTCACAGGGAAATGAAAAACTGTTTTTT
size: .; V: TRBV10-3; J: TRBJ2-7; D: TRBD1; CDR3: CATRTGDEQYF; DNA: TGTGCCACCCGGACAGGCGACGAGCAGTACTTC
size: .; V: TRBV7-9; J: TRBJ2-3; D: .; CDR3: CASSFMGLRTDTQYF; DNA: TGTGCCAGCAGCTTTATGGGACTTCGCACAGATACGCAGTATTTT
size: .; V: TRBV6-5; J: TRBJ1-1; D: .; CDR3: CATRHEANTEAFF; DNA: TGTGCCACCAGGCACGAGGCGAACACTGAAGCTTTCTTT
size: .; V: TRBV6-5; J: TRBJ1-2; D: TRBD1; CDR3: CASSSGTGGIGGYTF; DNA: TGTGCCAGCAGTTCCGGGACAGGGGGCATCGGTGGCTACACCTTC
size: .; V: TRBV11-3; J: TRBJ1-2; D: TRBD1; CDR3: CASSLDRGSDGYTF; DNA: TGTGCCAGCAGCTTAGACAGGGGGTCCGATGGCTACACCTTC
size: .; V: TRBV15; J: TRBJ1-5; D: .; CDR3: CATSRDRPGDQPQHF; DNA: TGTGCCACCAGCAGAGATCGGCCAGGGGATCAGCCCCAGCATTTT
size: .; V: TRBV7-9; J: TRBJ2-3; D: TRBD2; CDR3: CASSSRLAGPRGDTQYF; DNA: TGTGCCAGCAGCTCTAGACTAGCGGGACCGAGGGGAGATACGCAGTATTTT
size: once; V: TRBV20-1; J: TRBJ1-2; D: TRBD1; CDR3: CSASRQGEGYGYTF; DNA: TGCAGTGCTAGTAGACAGGGGGAAGGCTATGGCTACACCTTC
size: .; V: TRBV5-1; J: TRBJ2-3; D: .; CDR3: CASSSLGGSVDTQYF; DNA: TGCGCCAGCAGCAGCTTAGGGGGTTCGGTAGATACGCAGTATTTT
size: .; V: TRBV7-8; J: TRBJ2-1; D: .; CDR3: CASSLGGGYNEQFF; DNA: TGTGCCAGCAGCCTCGGCGGAGGTTACAATGAGCAGTTCTTC
size: .; V: TRBV24-1; J: TRBJ2-2; D: .; CDR3: CATSDLRGTATGELFF; DNA: TGTGCCACCAGTGATTTGCGGGGGACGGCTACCGGGGAGCTGTTTTTT
size: .; V: TRBV7-9; J: TRBJ2-1; D: .; CDR3: CASSLSRNEQFF; DNA: TGTGCCAGCAGCTTGTCCCGCAATGAGCAGTTCTTC
size: .; V: TRBV2; J: TRBJ2-3; D: TRBD2; CDR3: CASRGLAGGTDTQYF; DNA: TGTGCCAGCAGAGGACTAGCGGGGGGTACAGATACGCAGTATTTT
size: once; V: TRBV11-2; J: TRBJ1-1; D: .; CDR3: CASSPRLDSIEAFF; DNA: TGTGCCAGCAGCCCCCGCTTGGACAGTATTGAAGCTTTCTTT
size: .; V: TRBV4-3; J: TRBJ1-2; D: .; CDR3: CASSQDTPTGSYGYTF; DNA: TGCGCCAGCAGCCAAGATACCCCGACAGGAAGCTATGGCTACACCTTC
size: .; V: TRBV10-2; J: TRBJ1-6; D: TRBD1; CDR3: CASSEGQGGSPLHF; DNA: TGCGCCAGCAGCGAGGGACAGGGAGGTTCACCCCTCCACTTT
size: .; V: TRBV24-1; J: TRBJ1-2; D: .; CDR3: CATSDLDSFYGYTF; DNA: TGTGCCACCAGTGACCTGGACAGTTTCTATGGCTACACCTTC